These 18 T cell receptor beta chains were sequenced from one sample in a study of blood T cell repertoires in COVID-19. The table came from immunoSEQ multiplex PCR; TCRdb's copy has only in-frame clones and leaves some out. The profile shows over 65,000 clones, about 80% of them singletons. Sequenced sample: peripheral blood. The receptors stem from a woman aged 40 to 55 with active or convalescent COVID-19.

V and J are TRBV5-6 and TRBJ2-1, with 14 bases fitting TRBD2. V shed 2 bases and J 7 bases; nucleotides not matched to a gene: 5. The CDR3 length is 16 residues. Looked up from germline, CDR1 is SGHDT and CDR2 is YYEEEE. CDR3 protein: CASSLGGLAGGNEQFF. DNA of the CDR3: TGTGCCAGCAGCTTAGGAGGACTAGCGGGAGGTAATGAGCAGTTCTTC.

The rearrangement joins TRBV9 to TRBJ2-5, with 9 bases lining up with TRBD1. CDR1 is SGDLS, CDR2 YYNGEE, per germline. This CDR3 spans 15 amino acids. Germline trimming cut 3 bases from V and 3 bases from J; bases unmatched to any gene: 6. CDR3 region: CASSGSGTGKETQYF. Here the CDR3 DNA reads TGTGCCAGCAGCGGATCCGGGACAGGGAAAGAGACCCAGTACTTC.

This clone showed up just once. The CDR3 DNA reads as TGTGCCAGCAGTCCCATAGCGGGAGGGCCTGGGAGCACAGATACGCAGTATTTT. Translating it yields CASSPIAGGPGSTDTQYF. V and J are TRBV6-6 and TRBJ2-3, with TRBD2 identical over 11 bases. The V segment lost 5 bases and the J segment 0 bases; nucleotides outside the gene matches: 10. This CDR3 contains 18 residues. Germline CDR1 reads MNHNY; CDR2 reads SVGAGI (reference sequence).

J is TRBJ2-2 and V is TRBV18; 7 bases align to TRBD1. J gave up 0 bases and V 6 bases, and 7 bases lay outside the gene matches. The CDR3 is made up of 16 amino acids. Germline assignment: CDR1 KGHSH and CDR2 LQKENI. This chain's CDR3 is CASSRQGNSNTGELFF. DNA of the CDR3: TGTGCCAGCTCGCGACAGGGAAATTCGAACACCGGGGAGCTGTTTTTT.

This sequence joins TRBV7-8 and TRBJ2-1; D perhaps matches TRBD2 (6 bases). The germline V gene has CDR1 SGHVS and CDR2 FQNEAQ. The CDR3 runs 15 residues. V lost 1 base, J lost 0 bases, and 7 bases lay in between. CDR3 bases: TGTGCCAGCAGCTTAGACGGGGGCTCCTACAATGAGCAGTTCTTC. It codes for CASSLDGGSYNEQFF. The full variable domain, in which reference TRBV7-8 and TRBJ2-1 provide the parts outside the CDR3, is GAGVSQSPRYKVAKRGQDVALRCDPISGHVSLFWYQQALGQGPEFLTYFQNEAQLDKSGLPSDRFFAERPEGSVSTLKIQRTQQEDSAVYLCASSLDGGSYNEQFFGPGTRLTVL.

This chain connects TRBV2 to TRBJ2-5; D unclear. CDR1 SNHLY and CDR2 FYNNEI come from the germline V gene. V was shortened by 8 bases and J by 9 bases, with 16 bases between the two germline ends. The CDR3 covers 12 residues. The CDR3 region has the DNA TGTGCCAGCCGAGGTCCTCCTATGTCCCAGTACTTC. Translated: CASRGPPMSQYF.

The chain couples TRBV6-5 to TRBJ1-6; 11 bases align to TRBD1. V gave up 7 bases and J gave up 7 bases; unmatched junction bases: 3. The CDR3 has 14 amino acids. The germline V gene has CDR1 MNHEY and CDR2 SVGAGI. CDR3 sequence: CASTRDRGNSPLHF. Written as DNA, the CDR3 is TGTGCCAGCACCCGGGACAGGGGGAATTCACCCCTCCACTTT.

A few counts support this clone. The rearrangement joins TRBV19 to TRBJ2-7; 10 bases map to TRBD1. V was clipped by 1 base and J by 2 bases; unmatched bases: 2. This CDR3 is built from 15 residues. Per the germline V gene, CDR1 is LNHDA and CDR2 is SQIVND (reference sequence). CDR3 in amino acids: CASSIVGTGAYEQYF. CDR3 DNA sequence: TGTGCCAGTAGTATAGTGGGGACAGGGGCCTACGAGCAGTACTTC.

CDR3 amino acids: CASSLDSGYYTEAFF. As DNA, the CDR3 is TGCGCCAGCAGCTTGGATTCAGGGTACTACACTGAAGCTTTCTTT. This sequence joins TRBV5-1 and TRBJ1-1; the D gene is possibly TRBD1 (5 bases). Germline values: CDR1 SGHRS, CDR2 YFSETQ. CDR3 length equals 15 residues. The ends were cut back, 0 bases at V and 3 bases at J, with 12 bases in the middle.

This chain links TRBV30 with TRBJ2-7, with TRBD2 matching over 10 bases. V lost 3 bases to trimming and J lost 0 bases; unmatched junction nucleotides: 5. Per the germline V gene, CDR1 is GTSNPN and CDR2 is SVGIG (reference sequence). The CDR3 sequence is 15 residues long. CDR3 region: CAWRRTSGYSYEQYF. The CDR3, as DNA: TGTGCCTGGAGACGGACTAGCGGATACTCCTACGAGCAGTACTTC.

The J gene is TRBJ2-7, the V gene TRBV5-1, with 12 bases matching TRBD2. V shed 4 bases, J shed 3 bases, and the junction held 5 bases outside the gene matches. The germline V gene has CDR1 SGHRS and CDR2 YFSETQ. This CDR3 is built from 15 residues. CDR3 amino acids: CASSVTSGSLYEQYF. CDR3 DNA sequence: TGCGCCAGCAGCGTGACTAGCGGGAGTCTCTACGAGCAGTACTTC.

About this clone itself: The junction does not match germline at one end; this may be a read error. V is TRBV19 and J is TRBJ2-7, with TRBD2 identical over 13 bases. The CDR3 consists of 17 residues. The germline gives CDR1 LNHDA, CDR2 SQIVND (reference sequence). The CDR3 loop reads CASRTQQGAKPLTSGRF. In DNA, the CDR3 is TGTGCCAGTAGAACTCAACAGGGGGCCAAACCTTTGACTAGCGGGAGGTTC.

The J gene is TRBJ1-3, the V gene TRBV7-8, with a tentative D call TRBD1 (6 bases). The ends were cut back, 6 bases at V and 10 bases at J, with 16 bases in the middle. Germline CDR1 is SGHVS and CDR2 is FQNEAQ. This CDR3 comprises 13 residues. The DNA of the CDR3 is TGTGCCAGCAGTAAAACCCAGGGGAGAACCATATATTTT. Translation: CASSKTQGRTIYF. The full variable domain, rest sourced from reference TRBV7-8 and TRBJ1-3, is GAGVSQSPRYKVAKRGQDVALRCDPISGHVSLFWYQQALGQGPEFLTYFQNEAQLDKSGLPSDRFFAERPEGSVSTLKIQRTQQEDSAVYLCASSKTQGRTIYFGEGSWLTVV.

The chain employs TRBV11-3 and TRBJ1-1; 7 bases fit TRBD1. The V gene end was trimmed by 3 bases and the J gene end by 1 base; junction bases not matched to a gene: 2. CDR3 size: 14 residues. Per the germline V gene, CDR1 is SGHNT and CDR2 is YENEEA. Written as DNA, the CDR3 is TGTGCCAGCAGCTTGGGACAGAGGAACACTGAAGCTTTCTTT. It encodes CASSLGQRNTEAFF.

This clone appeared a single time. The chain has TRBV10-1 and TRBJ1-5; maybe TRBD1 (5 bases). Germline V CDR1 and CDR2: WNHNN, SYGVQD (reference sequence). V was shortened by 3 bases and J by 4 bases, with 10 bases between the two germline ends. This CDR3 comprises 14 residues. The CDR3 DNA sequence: TGCGCCAGCAGTGACAACTCAGGGAATCAGCCCCAGCATTTT. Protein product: CASSDNSGNQPQHF.

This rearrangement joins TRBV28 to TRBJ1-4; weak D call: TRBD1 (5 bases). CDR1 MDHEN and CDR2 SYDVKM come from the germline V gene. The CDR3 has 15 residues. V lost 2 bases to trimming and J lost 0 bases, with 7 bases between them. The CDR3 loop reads CASSLIGATNEKLFF. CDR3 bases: TGTGCCAGCAGTTTAATAGGGGCAACTAATGAAAAACTGTTTTTT.

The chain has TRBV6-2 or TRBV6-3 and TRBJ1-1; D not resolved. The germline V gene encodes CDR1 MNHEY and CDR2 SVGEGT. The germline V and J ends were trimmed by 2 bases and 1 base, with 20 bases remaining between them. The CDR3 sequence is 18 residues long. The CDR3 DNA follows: TGTGCCAGCAGTTACGAGTCGTTGCAATCCCTACGGAACACTGAAGCTTTCTTT. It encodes CASSYESLQSLRNTEAFF.

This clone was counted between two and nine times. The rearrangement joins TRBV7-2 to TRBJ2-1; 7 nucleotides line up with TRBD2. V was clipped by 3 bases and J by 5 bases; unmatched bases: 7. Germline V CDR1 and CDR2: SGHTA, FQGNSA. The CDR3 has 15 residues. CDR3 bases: TGTGCCAGCAGCTTCTACGCGGGAGAAAACAATGAGCAGTTCTTC. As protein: CASSFYAGENNEQFF.